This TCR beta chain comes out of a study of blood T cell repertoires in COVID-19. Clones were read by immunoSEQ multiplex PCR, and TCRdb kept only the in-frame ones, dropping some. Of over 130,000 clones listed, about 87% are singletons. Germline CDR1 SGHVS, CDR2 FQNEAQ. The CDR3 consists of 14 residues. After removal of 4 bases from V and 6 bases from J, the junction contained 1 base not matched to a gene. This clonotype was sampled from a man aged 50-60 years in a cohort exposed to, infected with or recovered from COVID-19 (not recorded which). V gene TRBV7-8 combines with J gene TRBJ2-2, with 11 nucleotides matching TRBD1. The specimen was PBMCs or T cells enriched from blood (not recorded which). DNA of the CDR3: TGTGCCAGCAGCTGGGGACAGGGGGCCGGGGAGCTGTTTTTT. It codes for CASSWGQGAGELFF.